These T cell receptor beta chains were read from a single sample in a study of blood T cell repertoires in COVID-19. Data came from immunoSEQ multiplex PCR; TCRdb stores just in-frame clones and leaves some out. This table holds roughly 190,000 clones, approximately 79% found once. Sequencing was done on a sample of PBMCs or T cells enriched from blood (not recorded which). The source is a woman in her sixties or seventies with acute COVID-19. The CDR3 runs from the conserved cysteine through the conserved F or W. A D gene is named only where the DNA matches it firmly. Some rows have no size entry. The others give once, few or many, or a class for an expanded clone.

v_call: TRBV28; d_call: -; clone_size: -; cdr3_length: 14; j_call: TRBJ1-3; cdr3_nt: TGTGCCAGCCTGACAGGATCCTCTGGAAACACCATATATTTT; cdr3_aa: CASLTGSSGNTIYF
v_call: TRBV7-7; d_call: TRBD2; clone_size: -; cdr3_length: 16; j_call: TRBJ2-5; cdr3_nt: TGTGCCAGCAGCTTAGCAAGTAGCGGGGGCCAAGAGACCCAGTACTTC; cdr3_aa: CASSLASSGGQETQYF
v_call: TRBV7-7; d_call: TRBD2; clone_size: -; cdr3_length: 16; j_call: TRBJ2-5; cdr3_nt: TGTGCCAGCAGCCCCCTAGCGGGGGCCAACCAAGAGACCCAGTACTTC; cdr3_aa: CASSPLAGANQETQYF
v_call: TRBV24-1; d_call: -; clone_size: -; cdr3_length: 15; j_call: TRBJ1-4; cdr3_nt: TGTGCCACCAGTGGAGAGGGGGCAACTAATGAAAAACTGTTTTTT; cdr3_aa: CATSGEGATNEKLFF
v_call: TRBV6-1; d_call: TRBD2; clone_size: -; cdr3_length: 13; j_call: TRBJ2-3; cdr3_nt: TGTGCCAGCAGTCCTCTAGCGGAAGATACGCAGTATTTT; cdr3_aa: CASSPLAEDTQYF
v_call: TRBV19; d_call: TRBD1; clone_size: -; cdr3_length: 16; j_call: TRBJ1-1; cdr3_nt: TGTGCCAGTAGTATCAGCTACAGGGTCAGGGGGACTGAAGCTTTCTTT; cdr3_aa: CASSISYRVRGTEAFF
v_call: TRBV20-1; d_call: TRBD1; clone_size: -; cdr3_length: 15; j_call: TRBJ2-5; cdr3_nt: TGCAGTGCTAGTCCATTACAGGGGGGACAAGAGACCCAGTACTTC; cdr3_aa: CSASPLQGGQETQYF
v_call: TRBV6-5; d_call: -; clone_size: once; cdr3_length: 14; j_call: TRBJ1-4; cdr3_nt: TGTGCCATAAGGAATCAGGCCTTAAATGAAAAACTGTTTTTT; cdr3_aa: CAIRNQALNEKLFF
v_call: TRBV6-1; d_call: -; clone_size: -; cdr3_length: 14; j_call: TRBJ2-5; cdr3_nt: TGTGCCAGCAGTGAAGGAGGGCAGTGGGAGACCCAGTACTTC; cdr3_aa: CASSEGGQWETQYF
v_call: TRBV30; d_call: TRBD2; clone_size: -; cdr3_length: 14; j_call: TRBJ2-3; cdr3_nt: TGTGCCTGCAACGACGGGACTAGGCTAGATACGCAGTATTTT; cdr3_aa: CACNDGTRLDTQYF
v_call: TRBV23-1; d_call: TRBD1; clone_size: -; cdr3_length: 18; j_call: TRBJ1-1; cdr3_nt: TGCGCCAGCAGTCAATCGGAGGACAGGCCAATCATGAACACTGAAGCTTTCTTT; cdr3_aa: CASSQSEDRPIMNTEAFF
v_call: TRBV7-9; d_call: -; clone_size: -; cdr3_length: 15; j_call: TRBJ1-2; cdr3_nt: TGTGCCAGCAGTAACGCCTTCCCTGAGGAGTATGGCTACACCTTC; cdr3_aa: CASSNAFPEEYGYTF
v_call: TRBV29-1; d_call: -; clone_size: -; cdr3_length: 12; j_call: TRBJ1-4; cdr3_nt: TGCAGCGTTCGGGACACTCGAGAAAAACTGTTTTTT; cdr3_aa: CSVRDTREKLFF
v_call: TRBV28; d_call: -; clone_size: few; cdr3_length: 15; j_call: TRBJ1-4; cdr3_nt: TGTGCCAGCAGTTTCTCAGGGGCGTTTAATGAAAAACTGTTTTTT; cdr3_aa: CASSFSGAFNEKLFF
v_call: TRBV29-1; d_call: -; clone_size: -; cdr3_length: 13; j_call: TRBJ1-1; cdr3_nt: TGCAGCGTTGAAGGCCAGGGTTTCACTGAAGCTTTCTTT; cdr3_aa: CSVEGQGFTEAFF
v_call: TRBV30; d_call: TRBD2; clone_size: -; cdr3_length: 15; j_call: TRBJ2-7; cdr3_nt: TGTGCCTGGAGCCTTGGCGGACTAGCGGGAGGCGAGCAGTACTTC; cdr3_aa: CAWSLGGLAGGEQYF
v_call: TRBV6-2/TRBV6-3; d_call: TRBD1; clone_size: -; cdr3_length: 15; j_call: TRBJ1-1; cdr3_nt: TGTGCCAGCAGCCCTTGGACAGGGATTGCCACTGAAGCTTTCTTT; cdr3_aa: CASSPWTGIATEAFF
v_call: TRBV6-2/TRBV6-3; d_call: TRBD1; clone_size: -; cdr3_length: 17; j_call: TRBJ2-7; cdr3_nt: TGTGCCAGCAGTTACTACCCCGGACAGGGGGTTCCCTACGAGCAGTACTTC; cdr3_aa: CASSYYPGQGVPYEQYF
v_call: TRBV10-3; d_call: TRBD1; clone_size: once; cdr3_length: 13; j_call: TRBJ2-5; cdr3_nt: TGTGCCATCAGTCCTCGACAGGGGGAGACCCAGTACTTC; cdr3_aa: CAISPRQGETQYF
v_call: TRBV5-6; d_call: TRBD2; clone_size: -; cdr3_length: 16; j_call: TRBJ2-2; cdr3_nt: TGTGCCAGCAGCCTGACGCTAGCGGGATCCACCGGGGAGCTGTTTTTT; cdr3_aa: CASSLTLAGSTGELFF
v_call: TRBV29-1; d_call: TRBD1; clone_size: -; cdr3_length: 12; j_call: TRBJ2-1; cdr3_nt: TGCAGCGTGGGACAGGGCGACGGTGAGCAGTTCTTC; cdr3_aa: CSVGQGDGEQFF
v_call: TRBV18; d_call: -; clone_size: -; cdr3_length: 13; j_call: TRBJ2-2; cdr3_nt: TGTGCCAGCTCCCCGTCGAACACCGGGGAGCTGTTTTTT; cdr3_aa: CASSPSNTGELFF
v_call: TRBV27; d_call: -; clone_size: -; cdr3_length: 14; j_call: TRBJ1-2; cdr3_nt: TGTGCCAGCAAAGGAGGGAGGGAGTGGTACGGCTACACCTTC; cdr3_aa: CASKGGREWYGYTF
v_call: TRBV7-8; d_call: -; clone_size: -; cdr3_length: 14; j_call: TRBJ1-2; cdr3_nt: TGTGCCAGCAGCCCCAGGGCGGCTAACTATGGCTACACCTTC; cdr3_aa: CASSPRAANYGYTF
v_call: TRBV28; d_call: -; clone_size: -; cdr3_length: 15; j_call: TRBJ1-4; cdr3_nt: TGTGCCAGCAGTTTAGGTGGGGGGGTTAATGAAAAACTGTTTTTT; cdr3_aa: CASSLGGGVNEKLFF
v_call: TRBV19; d_call: -; clone_size: -; cdr3_length: 17; j_call: TRBJ1-1; cdr3_nt: TGTGCCAGTAGTATATGGGGGGTAGCCGGAAGAAACACTGAAGCTTTCTTT; cdr3_aa: CASSIWGVAGRNTEAFF
v_call: TRBV19; d_call: -; clone_size: -; cdr3_length: 12; j_call: TRBJ1-1; cdr3_nt: TGTGCCAGTAGTATACAGAACACTGAAGCTTTCTTT; cdr3_aa: CASSIQNTEAFF
v_call: TRBV10-3; d_call: -; clone_size: -; cdr3_length: 13; j_call: TRBJ2-5; cdr3_nt: TGTGCCATCAGCGTTGGAGGTCGGGAGACCCAGTACTTC; cdr3_aa: CAISVGGRETQYF
v_call: TRBV4-3; d_call: -; clone_size: -; cdr3_length: 14; j_call: TRBJ1-1; cdr3_nt: TGCGCCAGCAGCCAATCCCTTTTGAACACTGAAGCTTTCTTT; cdr3_aa: CASSQSLLNTEAFF
v_call: TRBV5-1; d_call: -; clone_size: -; cdr3_length: 14; j_call: TRBJ2-5; cdr3_nt: TGCGCCAGCAGCTTGGTCAGCGGCCAAGAGACCCAGTACTTC; cdr3_aa: CASSLVSGQETQYF
v_call: TRBV6-5; d_call: -; clone_size: few; cdr3_length: 15; j_call: TRBJ1-4; cdr3_nt: TGTGCCAGCAGTTACTGGGCAGCAACTAATGAAAAACTGTTTTTT; cdr3_aa: CASSYWAATNEKLFF
v_call: TRBV7-9; d_call: -; clone_size: -; cdr3_length: 13; j_call: TRBJ1-6; cdr3_nt: TGTGCCAGCAGCTTAGCAGATACATCACCCCTCCACTTT; cdr3_aa: CASSLADTSPLHF
v_call: TRBV4-3; d_call: -; clone_size: once; cdr3_length: 17; j_call: TRBJ1-1; cdr3_nt: TGCGCCAGCAGCCAAGCAAACCGGGTCTACATGAACACTGAAGCTTTCTTT; cdr3_aa: CASSQANRVYMNTEAFF
v_call: TRBV6-4; d_call: TRBD2; clone_size: -; cdr3_length: 16; j_call: TRBJ2-2; cdr3_nt: TGTGCCAGCAGTCCGGGACTAGCGGGAGTCGCCGGGGAGCTGTTTTTT; cdr3_aa: CASSPGLAGVAGELFF
v_call: TRBV7-9; d_call: -; clone_size: -; cdr3_length: 13; j_call: TRBJ1-2; cdr3_nt: TGTGCCAGCAGCTTAGAGGACAGCTATGGCTACACCTTC; cdr3_aa: CASSLEDSYGYTF
v_call: TRBV27; d_call: -; clone_size: -; cdr3_length: 13; j_call: TRBJ2-3; cdr3_nt: TGTGCCAGCAGTGGGGGGGCAAGAGATACGCAGTATTTT; cdr3_aa: CASSGGARDTQYF
v_call: TRBV7-9; d_call: -; clone_size: once; cdr3_length: 17; j_call: TRBJ1-2; cdr3_nt: TGTGCCAGCAGCTTAGTAGTAGTATTGGACAAGAACTATGGCTACACCTTC; cdr3_aa: CASSLVVVLDKNYGYTF
v_call: TRBV5-4; d_call: TRBD1; clone_size: -; cdr3_length: 14; j_call: TRBJ2-5; cdr3_nt: TGTGCCAGCACTCGGGACAGGGGTGACGAGACCCAGTACTTC; cdr3_aa: CASTRDRGDETQYF
v_call: TRBV15; d_call: -; clone_size: once; cdr3_length: 15; j_call: TRBJ2-1; cdr3_nt: TGTGCCACCAGCAGAGAGGCGGGGTGGGTATATGAGCAGTTCTTC; cdr3_aa: CATSREAGWVYEQFF
v_call: TRBV5-1; d_call: -; clone_size: -; cdr3_length: 14; j_call: TRBJ1-1; cdr3_nt: TGCGCCAGCAGCTTCCAGGGGATAGACACTGAAGCTTTCTTT; cdr3_aa: CASSFQGIDTEAFF
v_call: TRBV7-7; d_call: -; clone_size: -; cdr3_length: 16; j_call: TRBJ1-1; cdr3_nt: TGTGCCAGCAGCCCTAAGAGCGGGGACACCAACACTGAAGCTTTCTTT; cdr3_aa: CASSPKSGDTNTEAFF
v_call: TRBV29-1; d_call: -; clone_size: -; cdr3_length: 13; j_call: TRBJ1-2; cdr3_nt: TGCAGCGTGCTTGTGGGGGCTTACTATGGCTACACCTTC; cdr3_aa: CSVLVGAYYGYTF
v_call: TRBV6-5; d_call: TRBD2; clone_size: -; cdr3_length: 15; j_call: TRBJ2-7; cdr3_nt: TGTGCCAGCAGTTACAAAGCGGGAGGGCCTATTGAGCAGTACTTC; cdr3_aa: CASSYKAGGPIEQYF
v_call: TRBV7-2; d_call: TRBD1; clone_size: -; cdr3_length: 15; j_call: TRBJ1-1; cdr3_nt: TGTGCCAGCAGCTCCCGGGACAGGGGGGAGCGTGAAGCTTTCTTT; cdr3_aa: CASSSRDRGEREAFF
v_call: TRBV4-3; d_call: TRBD1; clone_size: -; cdr3_length: 14; j_call: TRBJ1-1; cdr3_nt: TGCGCCAGCAGCCAACAGACAGGGGACACTGAAGCTTTCTTT; cdr3_aa: CASSQQTGDTEAFF
v_call: TRBV10-1; d_call: -; clone_size: -; cdr3_length: 12; j_call: TRBJ1-1; cdr3_nt: TGCGCCAGCAGTGAGTCCAAGGGGGAAGCTTTCTTT; cdr3_aa: CASSESKGEAFF
v_call: TRBV2; d_call: TRBD2; clone_size: -; cdr3_length: 14; j_call: TRBJ2-3; cdr3_nt: TGTGCCAGCGCCCTTCGGGGGGACACAGATACGCAGTATTTT; cdr3_aa: CASALRGDTDTQYF
v_call: TRBV11-3; d_call: TRBD2; clone_size: -; cdr3_length: 16; j_call: TRBJ2-3; cdr3_nt: TGTGCCAGCAGCCCCCGAGTTCGGGGGGGCACAGATACGCAGTATTTT; cdr3_aa: CASSPRVRGGTDTQYF
v_call: TRBV3-1/TRBV3-2; d_call: TRBD2; clone_size: -; cdr3_length: 13; j_call: TRBJ2-1; cdr3_nt: TGTGCCAGCAGCCGGATAGGGACTACTGAGCAGTTCTTC; cdr3_aa: CASSRIGTTEQFF
v_call: TRBV28; d_call: TRBD1; clone_size: once; cdr3_length: 16; j_call: TRBJ1-1; cdr3_nt: TGTGCAAGCAGTTTTGCGGGACAGGGGCCAAGAACTGAAGCTTTCTTT; cdr3_aa: CASSFAGQGPRTEAFF
v_call: TRBV19; d_call: -; clone_size: once; cdr3_length: 14; j_call: TRBJ2-2; cdr3_nt: TGTGCCAGTAGGGACAGTGCGAACACCGGGGAGCTGTTTTTT; cdr3_aa: CASRDSANTGELFF
v_call: TRBV4-1; d_call: -; clone_size: -; cdr3_length: 15; j_call: TRBJ1-2; cdr3_nt: TGCGCCAGCAGCCAAGGGGTCGACAGTTGGTATGGCTACACCTTC; cdr3_aa: CASSQGVDSWYGYTF
v_call: TRBV6-1; d_call: -; clone_size: many; cdr3_length: 15; j_call: TRBJ1-3; cdr3_nt: TGTGCCAGCAGTGAAGCGGCGGTATCTGGAAACACCATATATTTT; cdr3_aa: CASSEAAVSGNTIYF
v_call: TRBV3-1/TRBV3-2; d_call: -; clone_size: once; cdr3_length: 12; j_call: TRBJ1-1; cdr3_nt: TGTGCCAGCAGGAGCGACAGTAGGGCGGCTTTCTTT; cdr3_aa: CASRSDSRAAFF